Below are 11 T cell receptor beta chains sequenced from a single sample in a study of blood T cell repertoires in COVID-19. Data came from immunoSEQ multiplex PCR; TCRdb stores just in-frame clones and leaves some out. The top ten hold 2.5% to 3.5% of the sample, which has about 300,000 clones, roughly 89% seen once. Sequencing was carried out using PBMCs or T cells enriched from blood (not recorded which). Receptor source: a woman in her forties or fifties who had been exposed to COVID-19.

The chain employs TRBV6-1 and TRBJ1-2, with 7 bases lining up with TRBD1. CDR1 is MNHNS, CDR2 SASEGT, per germline. J lost 2 bases, V lost 1 base, and 10 bases had no gene match. CDR3 length equals 17 residues. The DNA of the CDR3 is TGTGCCAGCAGTGAAGTTGTCAGGGGGAAGAAGAACTATGGCTACACCTTC. This sequence encodes CASSEVVRGKKNYGYTF.

This chain uses TRBV5-1 with TRBJ1-2, with 9 bases matching TRBD1. The CDR3 has 14 residues. The germline gives CDR1 SGHRS, CDR2 YFSETQ. Germline trimming cut 6 bases from V and 13 bases from J; bases unmatched to any gene: 16. CDR3 sequence: CASNSNPGTGIITF. The CDR3 DNA sequence: TGCGCCAGCAATTCCAATCCCGGGACAGGGATTATCACCTTC.

This clone was counted once. The chain recombines TRBV7-9 with TRBJ2-3, with D possibly being TRBD1 (5 bases). Germline V gene lookup returns CDR1 SEHNR and CDR2 FQNEAQ (reference sequence). This CDR3 spans 12 amino acids. V was pared by 5 bases and J by 7 bases, with 10 bases between. The CDR3 nucleotides read TGTGCCAGCAGCGAACAGGTTAATACGCAGTATTTT. Translated, it gives CASSEQVNTQYF.

This chain links TRBV9 with TRBJ2-4, with TRBD2 matching over 8 bases. Germline trimming cut 3 bases from V and 6 bases from J; bases unmatched to any gene: 8. This CDR3 is 15 amino acids long. Per germline, CDR1 SGDLS and CDR2 YYNGEE. CDR3 amino acids: CASSAHRGGGNIQYF. CDR3 in DNA: TGTGCCAGCAGCGCCCATCGGGGGGGTGGAAACATTCAGTACTTC.

This chain joins TRBV28 and TRBJ1-2; TRBD1 matches at 8 bases. With 5 bases clipped from V and 3 bases from J, the junction kept 5 bases outside the gene matches. From germline, CDR1 is MDHEN and CDR2 SYDVKM. The CDR3 covers 14 residues. CDR3 protein: CASSPTGAYYGYTF. CDR3 bases: TGTGCCAGCAGTCCGACAGGGGCTTACTATGGCTACACCTTC.

The count of this clone is one. The chain carries TRBV7-9 and TRBJ2-1, with 8 bases matching TRBD1. From germline, CDR1 is SEHNR and CDR2 FQNEAQ (reference sequence). Trimming cost V 4 bases and J 8 bases; bases outside gene matches: 16. The CDR3 is 17 amino acids. DNA of the CDR3: TGTGCCAGCAGCTCAACCCCTGTGACAGGGGCAGGCCATGAGCAGTTCTTC. Its protein is CASSSTPVTGAGHEQFF.

The chain is built from TRBV30 and TRBJ1-4; D is unclear. V was clipped by 5 bases and J by 8 bases, with 18 bases between them. Germline values: CDR1 GTSNPN, CDR2 SVGIG (reference sequence). The CDR3 totals 14 residues. Here the CDR3 DNA reads TGTGCCTGGGGGCGGGGTGATCAACGGGAAAAACTGTTTTTT. It is translated as CAWGRGDQREKLFF.

This chain joins TRBV18 and TRBJ1-3, with D perhaps TRBD1 (6 bases). Trimming pared 3 bases from V and 0 bases from J, leaving 9 bases between. Germline V gives CDR1 KGHSH, CDR2 LQKENI. CDR3 length: 15 residues. Written as DNA, the CDR3 is TGTGCCAGCTCACCGCAGGGGCACTCTGGAAACACCATATATTTT. Amino acids: CASSPQGHSGNTIYF.

Only one count was recorded for this clone. V usage is TRBV5-1 and J usage is TRBJ1-1; tentatively, D is TRBD1 (5 bases). Trimming removed 3 bases from V and 3 bases from J, with 9 bases in between. Germline V gene sequence: CDR1 SGHRS, CDR2 YFSETQ. This CDR3 contains 13 residues. The CDR3: CASSSQGDTEAFF. In DNA form, the CDR3 reads TGCGCCAGCAGCTCCCAGGGTGACACTGAAGCTTTCTTT.

The rearrangement links TRBV2 to TRBJ1-4, with 7 nucleotides matching TRBD1. The CDR3 spans 15 residues. Germline CDR1 reads SNHLY; CDR2 reads FYNNEI. The V and J ends lost 2 bases and 8 bases, in that order; junction bases with no gene match: 8. The CDR3 is CASSESQGVGEKLFF. In DNA, the CDR3 is TGTGCCAGCAGTGAATCGCAGGGGGTAGGCGAAAAACTGTTTTTT.

The chain employs TRBV27 and TRBJ2-7; weak D call: TRBD1 (6 bases). This CDR3 has 16 residues. Germline V gene data show CDR1 as MNHEY and CDR2 as SMNVEV (reference sequence). Trimming removed 6 bases at V and 2 bases at J, with 20 bases between. CDR3 in DNA: TGTGCCAGCAGCTTTCTCGACGGGACACGAGCCTACGAGCAGTACTTC. Amino acid sequence: CASSFLDGTRAYEQYF.